This entry lists 8 T cell receptor beta chains sequenced from one sample in a study of beta chain features in type 1 diabetes. Investigators reverse transcribed all isolated RNA, so they sequenced expressed TCRB transcripts. Assay used: immunoSEQ multiplex PCR; TCRdb lists only in-frame clones, some missing. The data contain about 320,000 clones, 14% of them singletons. Sample: central memory CD4+ T cells from blood. These TCRs come from a young man in good health.

V gene TRBV5-8 combines with J gene TRBJ2-3, with TRBD1 matching over 10 bases. V trimming: 4 bases; J trimming: 2 bases; junction bases outside the gene matches: 7. CDR3 length: 16 amino acids. Germline CDR1 is SGHTS and CDR2 is YDEGEE. CDR3 loop: CASSLGTGATTDTQYF. The CDR3 region has the DNA TGTGCCAGCAGCCTCGGGACAGGGGCCACCACAGATACGCAGTATTTT.

Concerning this clone itself: At one boundary the junction diverges from the germline segment, which might be a read error. The chain has TRBV20-1 and TRBJ2-1, with D maybe TRBD1 (6 bases). The CDR3 runs 11 residues. Germline V lookup: CDR1 DFQATT, CDR2 SNEGSKA (reference sequence). Here the CDR3 reads CSARGDRHGLF. The CDR3 DNA reads TGCAGTGCTAGAGGTGACAGGCATGGGCTCTTC.

Many counts were recorded for this clone. This chain connects TRBV10-3 to TRBJ2-7; 8 bases are a match to TRBD1. The CDR3 length is 14 residues. V gave up 7 bases and J gave up 3 bases; unmatched junction bases: 8. From germline, CDR1 is ENHRY and CDR2 SYGVKD. The DNA of the CDR3 is TGTGCCATCAAGTCGGACAGGGACCTCTACGAGCAGTACTTC. Translation: CAIKSDRDLYEQYF.

This clone has only a few counts. J is TRBJ2-3 and V is TRBV7-8; 8 bases align to TRBD1. The trim removed 5 bases at V and 4 bases at J, leaving 5 bases unmatched. The CDR3 has 14 amino acids. The germline V gene encodes CDR1 SGHVS and CDR2 FQNEAQ. CDR3 bases: TGTGCCAGCAGCAAGGACAGGGCCGCAGATACGCAGTATTTT. The encoded protein is CASSKDRAADTQYF.

As concerns this clone: The sample holds other DNA sequences that translate to the same CDR3. The chain couples TRBV5-6 to TRBJ2-7; D gene unclear. The CDR3 sequence is 12 residues long. The germline CDR1 and CDR2 sequences are SGHDT and YYEEEE. Deletions cut 0 bases from V and 3 bases from J, with 4 bases between. The CDR3 DNA reads as TGTGCCAGCAGCTTGGAAAGCTACGAGCAGTACTTC. This sequence encodes CASSLESYEQYF.

This chain links TRBV6-1 with TRBJ2-1; 11 bases align to TRBD1. There are 15 residues in the CDR3. V was pared by 5 bases and J by 6 bases, with 6 bases of the junction left unmatched. The germline V gene encodes CDR1 MNHNS and CDR2 SASEGT. This CDR3 reads CASSRTGQGGNEQFF. CDR3 sequence (DNA): TGTGCCAGCAGTCGCACGGGACAGGGGGGCAATGAGCAGTTCTTC.

The V gene is TRBV5-8, the J gene TRBJ1-5; TRBD1 might be the D (5 bases). Trimming pared 5 bases from V and 5 bases from J, leaving 14 bases between. Looked up from germline, CDR1 is SGHTS and CDR2 is YDEGEE. The CDR3 has 14 residues. The DNA for the CDR3 is TGTGCCAGCAGTCGCGACAGAATGTATCAGCCCCAGCATTTT. It is translated as CASSRDRMYQPQHF.

The table lists this clone with many counts. This rearrangement joins TRBV27 to TRBJ2-6, with D hard to call. The CDR3 consists of 16 residues. Trimming took off 5 bases at V and 1 base at J, with 12 bases between the two ends. In germline, CDR1 is MNHEY, CDR2 SMNVEV (reference sequence). CDR3: CASSPRAMSGANVLTF. In DNA form, the CDR3 reads TGTGCCAGCAGTCCAAGAGCCATGTCTGGGGCCAACGTCCTGACTTTC. The full variable domain, with the rest looked up from reference TRBV27 and TRBJ2-6, is EAQVTQNPRYLITVTGKKLTVTCSQNMNHEYMSWYRQDPGLGLRQIYYSMNVEVTDKGDVPEGYKVSRKEKRNFPLILESPSPNQTSLYFCASSPRAMSGANVLTFGAGSRLTVL.